This T cell receptor (beta chain) emerged from a study of a mutant IDH1 vaccine in newly diagnosed glioma. About the study: At week 35 came visit V12, and visit V13 followed at week 47.

Whole-study findings and limits: Pseudoprogression showed no apparent link to changes in top peripheral T cell clonotypes.

The CDR3 contains 10 residues. Per germline, CDR1 GTSNPN and CDR2 SVGIG (reference sequence). Trimming pared 2 bases from V and 9 bases from J, leaving 5 bases between. Clones were sequenced by immunoSEQ multiplex PCR, and TCRdb holds only the in-frame ones, with some missing. Of approximately 31,000 clones listed, 80% are singletons. Comments on this clone: Its matching antigen is unknown.

Time point here: week 35, safety follow-up. The content of each vaccine dose was 300 ug of mutant IDH1 20-mer peptide, and topical imiquimod accompanied it. Sequences were derived from PBMCs, sampled from a glioma patient whose treatment included an IDH1 peptide vaccine. This clonotype was sampled from a man in his forties with glioma. Some clones in this sample may be carry-over from other donors' samples. V and J are TRBV30 and TRBJ2-1, with D unresolved. Written as DNA, the CDR3 is TGTGCCTGGAGTAGGAGTGAGCAGTTCTTC. This sequence encodes CAWSRSEQFF. Complete variable domain (other parts from reference TRBV30 and TRBJ2-1): SQTIHQWPATLVQPVGSPLSLECTVEGTSNPNLYWYRQAAGRGLQLLFYSVGIGQISSEVPQNLSASRPQDRQFILSSKKLLLSDSGFYLCAWSRSEQFFGPGTRLTVL.